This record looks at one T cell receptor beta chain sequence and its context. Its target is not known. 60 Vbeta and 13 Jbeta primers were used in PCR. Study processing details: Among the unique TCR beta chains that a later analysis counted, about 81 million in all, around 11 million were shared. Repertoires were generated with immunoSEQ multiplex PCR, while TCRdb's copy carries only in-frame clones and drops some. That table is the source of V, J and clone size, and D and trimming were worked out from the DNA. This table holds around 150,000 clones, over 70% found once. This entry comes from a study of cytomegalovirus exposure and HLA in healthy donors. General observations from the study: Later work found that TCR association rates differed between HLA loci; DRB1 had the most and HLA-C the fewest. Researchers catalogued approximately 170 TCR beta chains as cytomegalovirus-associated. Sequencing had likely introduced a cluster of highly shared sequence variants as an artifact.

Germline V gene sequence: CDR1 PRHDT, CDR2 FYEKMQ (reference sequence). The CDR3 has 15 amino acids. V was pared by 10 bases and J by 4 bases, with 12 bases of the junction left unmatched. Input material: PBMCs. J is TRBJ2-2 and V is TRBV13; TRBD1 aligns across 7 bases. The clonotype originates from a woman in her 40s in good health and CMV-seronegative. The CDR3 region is CATQGGRLSTGELFF. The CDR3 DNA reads TGTGCCACCCAAGGGGGCAGATTGAGCACCGGGGAGCTGTTTTTT.